This is a list of T cell receptor beta chains from one sample in a study of patients and donors after allogeneic stem cell transplantation. TCRdb used MiXCR to reprocess the RT-PCR reads, holding one entry per CDR3 protein. Here the sample spans some 230,000 distinct CDR3 sequences, roughly an eighth being singletons. Source material: blood, either unsorted or a sorted T cell fraction (not recorded which). The receptors here all came from a human donor who was either an allogeneic HSCT recipient or a stem cell or donor lymphocyte infusion donor (not recorded which). It is not recorded whose cells these are; they may come from a transplant donor. CDR3s include the opening cysteine and the closing phenylalanine or tryptophan. A D gene is named only where the DNA matches it firmly. Not all rows give a size; the values are once, few, many and, for expanded clones, a class.

. | TRBJ2-1 | TRBD2 | 16 | TRBV3-1 | TGTGCCAGCATCGGGACTAGCGGGAGGGGCAACAATGAGCAGTTCTTC | CASIGTSGRGNNEQFF
many | TRBJ2-1 | TRBD1 | 15 | TRBV3-1 | TGTGCCAGCACTGTCCGGGACAGACATTACAATGAGCAGTTCTTC | CASTVRDRHYNEQFF
. | TRBJ1-2 | . | 15 | TRBV6-1 | TGTGCCAGCAGTGCAGGATCACAAGCTAACTATGGCTACACCTTC | CASSAGSQANYGYTF
. | TRBJ2-3 | . | 12 | TRBV6-1 | TGTGCCAGCTTGGGCGGGGCCGATACGCAGTATTTT | CASLGGADTQYF
. | TRBJ1-1 | . | 16 | TRBV13 | TGTGCCAGCAGCCCCAGGGTACGACGGGGTAACACTGAAGCTTTCTTT | CASSPRVRRGNTEAFF
few | TRBJ2-5 | . | 14 | TRBV7-9 | TGTGCCAGCAGCCGAGAAGGGGGATCGGAGACCCAGTACTTC | CASSREGGSETQYF
few | TRBJ2-3 | TRBD1 | 13 | TRBV7-2 | TGTGCCAGCAACGACAGGGGACCAGATACGCAGTATTTT | CASNDRGPDTQYF
. | TRBJ2-1 | TRBD1 | 14 | TRBV19 | TGTGCCAGTAGTAGGCCCGGGACAGCCAATGAGCAGTTCTTC | CASSRPGTANEQFF
few | TRBJ1-2 | . | 14 | TRBV30 | TGTGCCTGGAGTGGGTCCCCCGGCAACTATGGCTACACCTTC | CAWSGSPGNYGYTF
once | TRBJ2-7 | . | 15 | TRBV20-1 | TGCAGTGCTAGCTCGGGCCCTTCGGAAGTCTACGAGCAGTACTTC | CSASSGPSEVYEQYF
. | TRBJ2-5 | TRBD1 | 18 | TRBV29-1 | TGCAGCGCCGCATTGAACAGGGGGTCGGACCTGTACCAAGAGACCCAGTACTTC | CSAALNRGSDLYQETQYF